Sequencing of this T cell receptor (beta chain) was carried out in a study of regulatory T cells in long-lasting Graves disease. Study-wide findings and caveats: Fewer public clonotypes were shared by new patients (around 1,000) than by persistent patients (about 2,800). Tissue studied was limited to peripheral blood, excluding thyroid tissue.

CDR1 and CDR2 from the germline V gene are SNHLY and FYNNEI. Trimming removed 4 bases from V and 7 bases from J, with 8 bases in between. The CDR3 is 13 residues long. Many counts were recorded for this clonotype. Antigen specificity is unknown. Arm-PCR with iRepertoire HTBI primers amplified the CDR3 regions for these TCR beta libraries. Via MiXCR, TCRdb re-called the multiplex PCR reads, giving one row per CDR3 protein. The sample contains roughly 350,000 distinct CDR3 sequences, approximately 15% of which appear only once. Time point specified: newly diagnosed GD, antithyroid drugs for less than 3 months. Generation of the TCR library employed RNA extracted from PBMCs. The same data also went into a second study, on T cells in Graves' hyperthyroidism and ophthalmopathy. That paper states: The diagnoses drew upon clinical symptoms, serum thyroxine and TRAb, thyroid ultrasound and orbital computed tomography. A set of HTBI primers served as the primers for a first-round RT-PCR of the TCR CDR3.

This sample comprised peripheral blood mononuclear cells (PBMCs), obtained at new diagnosis, from a patient treated with antithyroid drugs. The clonotype comes from a man aged 35 to 55 with Graves disease. The chain is built from TRBV2 and TRBJ1-6; D is unclear. CDR3 DNA sequence: TGTGCCAGCAGTGGGACGGAGAATTCACCCCTCCACTTT. This codes for CASSGTENSPLHF.